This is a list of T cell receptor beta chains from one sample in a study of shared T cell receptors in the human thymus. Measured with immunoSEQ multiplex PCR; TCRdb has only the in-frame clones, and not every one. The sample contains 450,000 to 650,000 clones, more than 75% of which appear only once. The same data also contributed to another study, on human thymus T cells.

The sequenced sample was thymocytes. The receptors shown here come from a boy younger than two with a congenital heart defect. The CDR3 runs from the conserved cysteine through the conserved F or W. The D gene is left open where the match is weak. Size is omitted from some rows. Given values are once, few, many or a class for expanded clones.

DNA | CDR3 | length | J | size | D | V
TGCGCCAGCAGCCTAGCCGGTCTCGAGGCTGGCGAGACCCAGTACTTC | CASSLAGLEAGETQYF | 16 | TRBJ2-5 | - | - | TRBV4-1
TGTGCCAGCAGTGAACGAAGGGCGGGCTATGGCTACACCTTC | CASSERRAGYGYTF | 14 | TRBJ1-2 | - | - | TRBV2
TGTGCCAGCAGCGCTCGACAGGGGGAGACCCAGTACTTC | CASSARQGETQYF | 13 | TRBJ2-5 | - | - | TRBV12-1
TGTGCCAGCAGTGCCCTCCGGGACAGGGGCACTGAAGCTTTCTTT | CASSALRDRGTEAFF | 15 | TRBJ1-1 | once | TRBD1 | TRBV27
TGTGCCAGCAGCTTGGCCAGGGTCACCTGGGCCTACAATGAGCAGTTCTTC | CASSLARVTWAYNEQFF | 17 | TRBJ2-1 | once | - | TRBV5-6
TGTGCCAGCACGGACAGGGGACAGGAGACCCAGTACTTC | CASTDRGQETQYF | 13 | TRBJ2-5 | - | TRBD1 | TRBV6-5
TGCGCCAGCAGAGACTCCCGGACAGGGGGCAGCGACGAGCAGTACTTC | CASRDSRTGGSDEQYF | 16 | TRBJ2-7 | - | TRBD1 | TRBV10-2
TGTGCCAGCAGCTTGGAACAGGGAACCGGGGAGCTGTTTTTT | CASSLEQGTGELFF | 14 | TRBJ2-2 | - | - | TRBV5-4
TGTGCCTGGAGTGTTCTCGGGGGTACCTACGAGCAGTACTTC | CAWSVLGGTYEQYF | 14 | TRBJ2-7 | - | - | TRBV30
TGTGCCAGCAGTTTCCCTGATTCGAACAGCCCCCAGCATTTT | CASSFPDSNSPQHF | 14 | TRBJ1-5 | - | - | TRBV28
TGTGCCAGCAGTCTCCGGGACAGGGGCGAGACCCAGTACTTC | CASSLRDRGETQYF | 14 | TRBJ2-5 | - | TRBD1 | TRBV27
TGCAGCGTAACCGGGACTAGACCTTACGAGCAGTACTTC | CSVTGTRPYEQYF | 13 | TRBJ2-7 | few | TRBD2 | TRBV29-1
TGTGCCAGCAGCAAAAGACAGGACTCGAATCAGCCCCAGCATTTT | CASSKRQDSNQPQHF | 15 | TRBJ1-5 | - | - | TRBV28
TGTGCCAGCAGTTACTCGTGGGCGGGCTCCTACAATGAGCAGTTCTTC | CASSYSWAGSYNEQFF | 16 | TRBJ2-1 | - | - | TRBV6-5
TGTGCCAGCAGTCACCCGCAGGGGGATGAGCAGTTCTTC | CASSHPQGDEQFF | 13 | TRBJ2-1 | - | TRBD1 | TRBV9
TGTGCCAGCAGTGAACGGGAGGGGGGTGACTACGAGCAGTACTTC | CASSEREGGDYEQYF | 15 | TRBJ2-7 | few | TRBD2 | TRBV2
TGTGCCAGCGGGAACAGGGAAGATACTGAAAAACTGTTTTTT | CASGNREDTEKLFF | 14 | TRBJ1-4 | - | - | TRBV5-6
TGTGCCAGCAGTTCCCCCCGGAATGAGCAGTTCTTC | CASSSPRNEQFF | 12 | TRBJ2-1 | - | - | TRBV4-2
TGTGCCAGCAGCGCAGCAGGGGGTAGGGAGACCCAGTACTTC | CASSAAGGRETQYF | 14 | TRBJ2-5 | - | TRBD1 | TRBV9
TGTGCCACCAGCAGAGATTCGTTGGTAGCGGCCCCCTACGAGCAGTACTTC | CATSRDSLVAAPYEQYF | 17 | TRBJ2-7 | - | - | TRBV15